The entry that follows covers one T cell receptor (beta chain) sequence. The specificity of this receptor is unknown. No much larger clonotype is one base removed from it; base qualities were not supplied. This record belongs to a study of a mutant IDH1 vaccine in newly diagnosed glioma (dated by TCRdb to the early 2020s). Context from the whole study: Vaccination started 4-6 weeks after radiotherapy alone, or was given together with temozolomide cycles in the groups whose treatment included chemotherapy. Of the roughly 31 treated patients, about 60% were male and 37.5% were female, and the mean age was 40.4 years. Prior to enrollment, standard therapy consisting of radiotherapy alone, temozolomide alone, or radiochemotherapy with temozolomide had been administered to patients, with the combination being received by most patients. The week-35 safety follow-up was designated visit V12, and the week-47 end of study was designated visit V13. Peripheral blood samples were drawn at six visits, namely V03 (baseline), V05, V07, V10, V12 and V13. Longitudinal TCRB deep sequencing was done for roughly 23 treated patients, wherever samples were available for exploratory analyses.

Results and caveats for the whole study, not just this receptor: According to the authors, sample limitations meant that analyses of patient blood samples could not be reproduced. Pseudoprogression seemed to be unrelated to changes in the top peripheral T cell clonotypes found by TCRB sequencing. PBMC samples for TCRB deep sequencing were selected based on availability. Immune responses induced by the vaccine were seen in roughly 92% of patients across multiple MHC alleles.

The library was prepared using the immunoSEQ multiplex PCR assay. The hsTCRB Kit was used according to the manufacturer's protocol to amplify rearranged TCR beta chain sequences. TCRB libraries were sequenced on an Illumina MiSeq. Under the source paper's analysis protocol: The kit vendor's proprietary platform handled demultiplexing, trimming and gene mapping. TCRdb carries this immuneACCESS record with in-frame sequences only. Its versions omit some clonotypes, under half of them owing to an unresolved V gene in the studies checked, with the rest unexplained. V, J and clone size are those of that table, while D and trimming were read from the DNA. The sample table records about 94,000 clones; roughly 89% of these occur just once. The biggest ten clones account for 0.77% of the sample. The label giving this sample's time point can be read as: week 47, end of study. Each vaccine dose was 300 ug of a 20-mer mutant IDH1 peptide in Montanide, given subcutaneously with topical imiquimod. Patients received eight vaccinations in weeks 1, 3, 5, 7, 11, 15, 19 and 23, corresponding to visits V03 through V10. Newly diagnosed WHO grade 3 or 4 IDH1-mutant astrocytomas showing loss of nuclear ATRX were present in the donors. The samples were drawn from NOA16, a multicentre, single-arm, open-label phase I trial in Germany that tested a mutant IDH1 peptide vaccine in humans for the first time. Genomic DNA for TCRB sequencing was isolated from EDTA blood with the DNeasy Blood and Tissue Kit.

The CDR3, from cysteine to phenylalanine, totals 16 residues. The read is trimmed to its CDR3 DNA, 48 bases read in frame from base 1. V is cut back by 4 bases and J by 7 bases, with 11 bases in the junction unmatched. CDR1 and CDR2 are drawn from the germline V gene: MGHRA, YSYEKL. The sample consisted of PBMCs, taken from a glioma patient whose treatment included an IDH1 peptide vaccine. The source of this sequence is a woman in her 50s with glioma. The receptor chain draws on TRBV4-1 and TRBJ2-1, with 9 bases matching TRBD2. The CDR3 is CASSLWFSGSRNEQFF. DNA sequence: TGCGCCAGCAGCCTTTGGTTTAGCGGGAGTAGAAATGAGCAGTTCTTC.